The 25 T cell receptor beta chains below come from one sample, sequenced in a study of T cells after yellow fever vaccination. TCRdb analysed the 5' RACE reads with MiXCR anew, one entry per CDR3 protein. The sample contains roughly 68,000 distinct CDR3 sequences, 6.5% of which appear only once. The input for sequencing was CD8+ T cells sorted from PBMCs, taken approximately 47 days after the first yellow fever vaccination. These TCRs come from a man younger than 35 who received the YFV17D yellow fever vaccine.

This clonotype was observed many times. Relative to the germline gene, one junction end is altered; a read error may explain this. The chain joins TRBV12-3 or TRBV12-4 to TRBJ2-5, with D perhaps TRBD2 (6 bases). The CDR3 is made up of 12 amino acids. CDR3 bases: TGTGCCAGCAGTTTTTTCCGACGGGAGTCGTGCTTC. Its translation is CASSFFRRESCF.

This clonotype was seen repeatedly, ten times or more. CDR3 in DNA: TGTGCCAGCAGCCCGCGGGGGATCCCGGCTTCTGAAGCTTTCTTT. Encoded protein: CASSPRGIPASEAFF. The chain carries TRBV9 and TRBJ1-1, with D tentatively TRBD1 (5 bases). The CDR3 consists of 15 residues. Trimming shortened V by 4 bases and J by 6 bases, and 19 bases separated the two germline ends. The germline V gene encodes CDR1 SGDLS and CDR2 YYNGEE.

The chain carries TRBV12-3 or TRBV12-4 and TRBJ1-4; D perhaps matches TRBD1 (5 bases). V gave up 2 bases and J gave up 8 bases, with 18 bases separating them. There are 16 residues in the CDR3. In DNA, the CDR3 is TGTGCCAGCAGTTTAACCCCAGGGAGTTTGGGAGAAAAACTGTTTTTT. Its translation: CASSLTPGSLGEKLFF.

This clonotype has ten or more counts. The chain links TRBV27 to TRBJ2-3; D is unclear. The germline gives CDR1 MNHEY, CDR2 SMNVEV (reference sequence). Trimming shortened V by 3 bases and J by 7 bases, and 8 bases separated the two germline ends. CDR3 length equals 12 residues. The CDR3, as DNA: TGTGCCAGCAGTTTGGGCGGTCATACGCAGTATTTT. This gives the protein CASSLGGHTQYF.

This clonotype was seen repeatedly, ten times or more. The V call is TRBV11-3, the J call TRBJ2-7; 8 nucleotides match TRBD1. From germline, CDR1 is SGHNT and CDR2 YENEEA. The J segment lost 2 bases and the V segment lost 1 base, leaving 19 bases of the junction unmatched. The CDR3 consists of 20 residues. CDR3: CASSLVSSYTWTGWTYEQYF. The CDR3 nucleotides read TGTGCCAGCAGCTTAGTATCGAGCTATACGTGGACAGGGTGGACCTACGAGCAGTACTTC.

This rearrangement joins TRBV14 to TRBJ2-7; D might be TRBD2 (5 bases). This CDR3 has 16 residues. V shed 1 base and J shed 2 bases, with 15 bases lying between them. Germline V gene data show CDR1 as SGHDN and CDR2 as FVKESK. This chain's CDR3 is CASSQGLGKEAYEQYF. The CDR3 DNA sequence: TGTGCCAGCAGCCAAGGCCTCGGGAAGGAGGCCTACGAGCAGTACTTC.

This clonotype has only a few counts. The V gene is TRBV7-2, the J gene TRBJ2-3; D is possibly TRBD2 (6 bases). The CDR3 runs 15 residues. The V end was cut by 4 bases, the J end by 6 bases, with 17 bases between. Germline lookup yields CDR1 SGHTA and CDR2 FQGNSA. CDR3 residues: CASSYLSRDRDTQYF. DNA for the CDR3: TGTGCCAGCAGCTACCTTTCGCGGGACCGGGATACGCAGTATTTT.

This clonotype has a count of ten or more. The CDR3 DNA reads TGTGCCAGCAGCGGGGACACAAGCTCCTACGAGCAGTACGTC. Amino acid sequence: CASSGDTSSYEQYV. The chain uses TRBV5-6 and TRBJ2-7; maybe TRBD1 (6 bases). Trimming removed 4 bases at V and 0 bases at J, with 11 bases between. The length of the CDR3 is 14 residues. Germline V gene sequence: CDR1 SGHDT, CDR2 YYEEEE.

In this sample, this clonotype turned up a few times. J is TRBJ2-1 and V is TRBV6-5; D is unclear. Trimming left V 0 bases short and J 9 bases short, with 6 bases between. Germline V gene data show CDR1 as MNHEY and CDR2 as SVGAGI. This CDR3 has 12 residues. The CDR3 loop reads CASSYSGGEQFF. In DNA, the CDR3 is TGTGCCAGCAGTTACTCGGGCGGTGAGCAGTTCTTC.

This clonotype was found a few times. The chain links TRBV4-1 to TRBJ2-3, with a tentative D call TRBD2 (5 bases). Germline lookup yields CDR1 MGHRA and CDR2 YSYEKL. Trimming removed 4 bases at V and 5 bases at J, with 16 bases between. This CDR3 spans 15 amino acids. The CDR3 bases are TGCGCCAGCAGCCGCAGCCCCGGGGTTCAAGATACGCAGTATTTT. Translation: CASSRSPGVQDTQYF.

This clonotype was seen at least ten times. The chain combines TRBV20-1 with TRBJ2-3; D might be TRBD2 (6 bases). The germline V and J ends were trimmed by 1 base and 0 bases, with 11 bases remaining between them. Germline CDR1 and CDR2: DFQATT and SNEGSKA (reference sequence). This CDR3 has 15 residues. The CDR3 region has the DNA TGCAGTGCTAGAGCATTGGGGACTAGCACAGATACGCAGTATTTT. Its protein is CSARALGTSTDTQYF.

This clonotype was found many times. This chain connects TRBV4-1 to TRBJ1-3; maybe TRBD1 (6 bases). The V end was cut by 5 bases, the J end by 4 bases, with 15 bases between. CDR3 length: 15 amino acids. From germline, CDR1 is MGHRA and CDR2 YSYEKL. CDR3: CASSSFPGTGNTIYF. The CDR3 bases are TGCGCCAGCAGCTCCTTCCCGGGGACAGGAAACACCATATATTTT.

At least ten counts were recorded for this clonotype. For the CDR3, the DNA is TGTGCCAGCAGTTCCGGGACAGGGGTCGGCGAGCAGTACTTC. Translating gives CASSSGTGVGEQYF. J is TRBJ2-7 and V is TRBV12-3 or TRBV12-4, with TRBD1 matching 10 bases. The CDR3 is made up of 14 amino acids. The V segment lost 4 bases and the J segment 6 bases; nucleotides outside the gene matches: 6.

This chain connects TRBV5-1 to TRBJ2-7; D may be TRBD1 (6 bases). Looked up from germline, CDR1 is SGHRS and CDR2 is YFSETQ. Trimming took 4 bases from V and 6 from J, leaving 14 bases between them. This CDR3 has 13 residues. The CDR3 sequence is CASSPQGYGEQYF. CDR3 sequence (DNA): TGCGCCAGCAGCCCACAGGGATACGGCGAGCAGTACTTC.

This clonotype was seen ten or more times. The chain has TRBV11-2 and TRBJ2-2; the match to TRBD2 covers 7 bases. The CDR3 spans 15 residues. Germline V gene lookup returns CDR1 SGHAT and CDR2 FQNNGV. V was pared by 3 bases and J by 6 bases, with 7 bases of the junction left unmatched. CDR3 DNA sequence: TGTGCCAGCAGCTTGTCGCCCGGGGGGTCCGGGGAGCTGTTTTTT. Its translation is CASSLSPGGSGELFF. Complete variable domain (other parts from reference TRBV11-2 and TRBJ2-2): EAGVAQSPRYKIIEKRQSVAFWCNPISGHATLYWYQQILGQGPKLLIQFQNNGVVDDSQLPKDRFSAERLKGVDSTLKIQPAKLEDSAVYLCASSLSPGGSGELFFGEGSRLTVL.

Ten or more counts support this clonotype. The chain combines TRBV4-1 with TRBJ2-7, with TRBD1 matching 9 bases. V dropped 4 bases and J dropped 1; count of bases not matched to a gene: 5. Germline V gene lookup returns CDR1 MGHRA and CDR2 YSYEKL. This CDR3 is built from 15 residues. The CDR3 spells CASSRQGGTSYEQYF. The CDR3 DNA sequence: TGCGCCAGCAGCCGACAGGGGGGGACATCCTACGAGCAGTACTTC.

This clonotype was found many times. The rearrangement joins TRBV7-2 to TRBJ2-2; D is possibly TRBD1 or TRBD2 (5 bases each). This CDR3 has 15 amino acids. Germline CDR1 and CDR2: SGHTA and FQGNSA. Trimming stripped 5 bases from V and 9 bases from J, with 19 bases between. The CDR3 DNA reads TGTGCCAGCAGCCTAAGGGACCAGACCGGGAGGGAGCTGTTTTTT. Translation: CASSLRDQTGRELFF.

This clonotype was recorded many times. The V and J genes are TRBV29-1 and TRBJ2-1; maybe TRBD2 (5 bases). Germline CDR1 is SQVTM and CDR2 is ANQGSEA. Between the trimmed V and J ends, which lost 6 bases and 9 bases, there was a span of 15 bases. The CDR3 is 12 residues long. The CDR3 loop reads CSVVLGIGEQFF. The CDR3 nucleotides are TGCAGCGTCGTACTAGGTATCGGTGAGCAGTTCTTC.

This clonotype was recorded many times. The chain joins TRBV10-3 to TRBJ1-6; a weak D match, TRBD1 (5 bases). This CDR3 is 13 amino acids long. The germline V gene has CDR1 ENHRY and CDR2 SYGVKD. V lost 6 bases to trimming and J lost 2 bases, with 5 bases between them. CDR3 loop: CAIRTAYNSPLHF. The CDR3 DNA reads TGTGCCATCAGGACAGCCTATAATTCACCCCTCCACTTT.

This clonotype was recorded many times. The rearrangement joins TRBV5-6 to TRBJ1-2, with D possibly matching TRBD1 (6 bases). The CDR3 is 14 amino acids. The germline gives CDR1 SGHDT, CDR2 YYEEEE. Trimming took off 0 bases at V and 4 bases at J, with 10 bases between the two ends. CDR3 sequence: CASSLEGGPYGYTF. The CDR3 DNA follows: TGTGCCAGCAGCTTGGAAGGGGGACCCTATGGCTACACCTTC.

In its sample, this clonotype was seen many times. The J gene is TRBJ1-5, the V gene TRBV6-1, with 9 nucleotides matching TRBD1. After removal of 6 bases from V and 4 bases from J, the junction contained 4 bases not matched to a gene. The germline CDR1 and CDR2 sequences are MNHNS and SASEGT. The CDR3 length is 14 residues. Written as DNA, the CDR3 is TGTGCCAGCAGAACGGACAGGGGTAATCAGCCCCAGCATTTT. Residues: CASRTDRGNQPQHF.

This clonotype has more than one count but fewer than ten. The V gene is TRBV13, the J gene TRBJ2-7, with D perhaps matching TRBD1 (6 bases). Trimming shortened V by 2 bases and J by 0 bases, and 14 bases separated the two germline ends. The length of the CDR3 is 16 residues. Germline assignment: CDR1 PRHDT and CDR2 FYEKMQ (reference sequence). CDR3 region: CASSLWQGLSSYEQYF. Here the CDR3 DNA reads TGTGCCAGCAGCTTATGGCAGGGGCTGAGCTCCTACGAGCAGTACTTC.

The chain links TRBV4-3 to TRBJ1-4, with 8 bases lining up with TRBD1. V lost 1 base, J lost 8 bases, and 3 bases stayed unmatched. The CDR3 spans 14 residues. Germline lookup yields CDR1 LGHNA and CDR2 YSLEER. CDR3 nucleotide sequence: TGCGCCAGCAGCCAAGGGACAGGGTGGGAAAAACTGTTTTTT. Its translation is CASSQGTGWEKLFF.

There are many counts of this clonotype. This chain links TRBV11-2 with TRBJ1-2; D remains ambiguous. CDR1 SGHAT and CDR2 FQNNGV come from the germline V gene. Trimming stripped 7 bases from V and 0 bases from J, with 6 bases between. The CDR3 is made up of 12 amino acids. The CDR3 coding sequence is TGTGCCAGCACTAACACTAACTATGGCTACACCTTC. The encoded protein is CASTNTNYGYTF.

This clonotype was seen repeatedly, ten times or more. The CDR3 is CAWNRGGGELFF. Written as DNA, the CDR3 is TGTGCCTGGAATCGCGGGGGAGGGGAGCTGTTTTTT. The chain is built from TRBV30 and TRBJ2-2; 7 bases are shared with TRBD2. The V gene end was trimmed by 4 bases and the J gene end by 8 bases; junction bases not matched to a gene: 4. This CDR3 has 12 amino acids. Germline values: CDR1 GTSNPN, CDR2 SVGIG (reference sequence).